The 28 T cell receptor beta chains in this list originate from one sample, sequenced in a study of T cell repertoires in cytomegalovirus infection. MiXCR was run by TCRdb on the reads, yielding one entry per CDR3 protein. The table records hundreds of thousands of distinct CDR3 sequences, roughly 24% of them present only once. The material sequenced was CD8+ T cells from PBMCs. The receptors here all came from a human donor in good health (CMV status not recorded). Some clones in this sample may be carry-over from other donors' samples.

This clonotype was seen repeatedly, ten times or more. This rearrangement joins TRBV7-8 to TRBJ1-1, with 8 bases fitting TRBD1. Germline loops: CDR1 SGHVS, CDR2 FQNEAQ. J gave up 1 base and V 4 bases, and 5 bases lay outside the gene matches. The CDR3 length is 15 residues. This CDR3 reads CASSSTGTGNTEAFF. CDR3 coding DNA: TGTGCCAGCAGCTCCACCGGGACAGGGAACACTGAAGCTTTCTTT.

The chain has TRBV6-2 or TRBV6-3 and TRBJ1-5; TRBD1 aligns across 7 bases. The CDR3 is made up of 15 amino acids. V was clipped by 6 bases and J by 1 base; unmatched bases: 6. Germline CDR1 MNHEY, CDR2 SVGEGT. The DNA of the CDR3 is TGTGCCAGCAGCCCACAGGGGAAGAGCAATCAGCCCCAGCATTTT. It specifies CASSPQGKSNQPQHF.

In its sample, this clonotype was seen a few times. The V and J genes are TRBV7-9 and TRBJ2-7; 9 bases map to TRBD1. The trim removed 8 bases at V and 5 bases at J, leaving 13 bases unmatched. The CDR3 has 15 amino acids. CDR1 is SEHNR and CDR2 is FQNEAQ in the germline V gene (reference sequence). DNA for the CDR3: TGTGCCAGCCCACCAAGGGACAGGGAGATCGACGAGCAGTACTTC. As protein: CASPPRDREIDEQYF.

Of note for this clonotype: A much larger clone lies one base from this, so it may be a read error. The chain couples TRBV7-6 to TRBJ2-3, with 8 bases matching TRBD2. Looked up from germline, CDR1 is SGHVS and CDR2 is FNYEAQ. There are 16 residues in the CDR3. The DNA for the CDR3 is TGTGTCAGCAGTCAGACTAGCGCCGCTAGCACAGATACGCAGTATTTT. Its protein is CVSSQTSAASTDTQYF.

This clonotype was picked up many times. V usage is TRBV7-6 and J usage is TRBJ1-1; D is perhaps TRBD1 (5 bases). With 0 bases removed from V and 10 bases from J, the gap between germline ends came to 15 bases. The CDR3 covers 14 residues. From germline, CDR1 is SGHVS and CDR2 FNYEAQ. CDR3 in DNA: TGTGCCAGCAGCTTAGCCTCAGGGATTTCGGGAGCTTTCTTT. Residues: CASSLASGISGAFF.

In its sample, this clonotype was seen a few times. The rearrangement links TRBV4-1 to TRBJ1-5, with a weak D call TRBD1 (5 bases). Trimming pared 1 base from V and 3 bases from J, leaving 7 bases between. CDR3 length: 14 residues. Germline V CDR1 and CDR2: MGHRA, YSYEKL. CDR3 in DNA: TGCGCCAGCAGCCAAGGACAGTTCAATCAGCCCCAGCATTTT. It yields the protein CASSQGQFNQPQHF.

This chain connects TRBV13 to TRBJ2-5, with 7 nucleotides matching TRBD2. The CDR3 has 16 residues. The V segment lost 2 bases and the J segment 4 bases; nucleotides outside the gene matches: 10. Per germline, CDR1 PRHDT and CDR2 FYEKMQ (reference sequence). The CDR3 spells CASSLRQRGGRETQYF. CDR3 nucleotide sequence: TGTGCCAGCAGCTTAAGGCAGCGGGGAGGGCGAGAGACCCAGTACTTC.

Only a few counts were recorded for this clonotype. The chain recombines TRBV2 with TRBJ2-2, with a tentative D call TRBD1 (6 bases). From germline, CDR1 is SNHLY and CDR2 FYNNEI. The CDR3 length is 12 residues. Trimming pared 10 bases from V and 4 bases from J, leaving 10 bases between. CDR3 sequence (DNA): TGTGCCAAAATGGACAGCACCGGGGAGCTGTTTTTT. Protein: CAKMDSTGELFF.

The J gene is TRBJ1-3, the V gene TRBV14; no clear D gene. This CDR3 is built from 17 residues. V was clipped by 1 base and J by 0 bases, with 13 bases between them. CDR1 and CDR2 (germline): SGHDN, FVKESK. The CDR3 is CASSQVGRPYSGNTIYF. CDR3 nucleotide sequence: TGTGCCAGCAGCCAAGTTGGGAGACCGTACTCTGGAAACACCATATATTTT.

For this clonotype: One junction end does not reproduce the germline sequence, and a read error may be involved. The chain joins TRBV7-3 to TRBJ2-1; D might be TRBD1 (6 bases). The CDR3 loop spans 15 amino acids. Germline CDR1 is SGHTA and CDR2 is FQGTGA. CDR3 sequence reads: CANSHLGGPGNEQFF. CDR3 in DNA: TGTGCCAACAGCCACCTAGGGGGACCAGGCAATGAGCAGTTCTTC.

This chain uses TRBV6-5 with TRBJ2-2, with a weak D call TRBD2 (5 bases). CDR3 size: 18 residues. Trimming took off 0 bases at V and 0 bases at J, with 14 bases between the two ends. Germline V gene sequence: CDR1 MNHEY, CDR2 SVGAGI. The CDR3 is CASSYSTGKNPNTGELFF. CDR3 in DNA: TGTGCCAGCAGTTACTCGACCGGGAAGAATCCGAACACCGGGGAGCTGTTTTTT.

The DNA of the CDR3 is TGCAGCGTTGGAACAAGGCGGGGACCCGGTGGCTACACCTTC. It encodes CSVGTRRGPGGYTF. V is TRBV29-1 and J is TRBJ1-2, with D tentatively TRBD1 (5 bases). Germline CDR1 reads SQVTM; CDR2 reads ANQGSEA. This CDR3 region has 14 residues. Trimming left V 4 bases short and J 7 bases short, with 19 bases between.

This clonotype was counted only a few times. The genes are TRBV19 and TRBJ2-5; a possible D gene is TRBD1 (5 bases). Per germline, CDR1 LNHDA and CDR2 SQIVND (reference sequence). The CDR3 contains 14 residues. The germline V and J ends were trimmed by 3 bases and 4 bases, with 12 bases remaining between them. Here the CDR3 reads CASSMGQGGETQYF. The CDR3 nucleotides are TGTGCCAGTAGTATGGGGCAGGGCGGAGAGACCCAGTACTTC.

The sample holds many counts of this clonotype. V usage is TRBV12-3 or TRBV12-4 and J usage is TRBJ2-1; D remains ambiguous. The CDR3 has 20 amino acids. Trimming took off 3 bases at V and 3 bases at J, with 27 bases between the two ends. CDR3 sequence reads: CASSFFVGQRNTWDYNEQFF. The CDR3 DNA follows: TGTGCCAGCAGTTTTTTTGTAGGGCAGAGAAATACCTGGGACTACAATGAGCAGTTCTTC.

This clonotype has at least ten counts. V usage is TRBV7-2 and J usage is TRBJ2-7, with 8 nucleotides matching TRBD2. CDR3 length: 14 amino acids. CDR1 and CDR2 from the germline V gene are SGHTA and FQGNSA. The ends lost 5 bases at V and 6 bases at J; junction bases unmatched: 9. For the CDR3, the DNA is TGTGCCAGCAGCCCCCCCAGCGGGGGATTCGAGCAGTACTTC. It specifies CASSPPSGGFEQYF.

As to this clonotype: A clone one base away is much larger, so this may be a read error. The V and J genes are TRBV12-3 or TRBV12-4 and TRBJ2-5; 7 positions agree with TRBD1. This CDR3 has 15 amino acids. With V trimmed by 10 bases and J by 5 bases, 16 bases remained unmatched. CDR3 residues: CANSRRLGRGETQYF. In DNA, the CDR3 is TGTGCCAACAGCCGCCGGCTGGGCAGGGGGGAGACCCAGTACTTC.

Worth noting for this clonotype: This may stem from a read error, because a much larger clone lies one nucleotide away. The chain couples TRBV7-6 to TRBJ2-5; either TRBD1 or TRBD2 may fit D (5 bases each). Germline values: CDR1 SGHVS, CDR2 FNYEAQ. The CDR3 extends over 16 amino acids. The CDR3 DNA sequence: TGTGTCAGCACCTTGAGGCGGCCCGGGACGGCAGAGACCCAGTACTTC. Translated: CVSTLRRPGTAETQYF.

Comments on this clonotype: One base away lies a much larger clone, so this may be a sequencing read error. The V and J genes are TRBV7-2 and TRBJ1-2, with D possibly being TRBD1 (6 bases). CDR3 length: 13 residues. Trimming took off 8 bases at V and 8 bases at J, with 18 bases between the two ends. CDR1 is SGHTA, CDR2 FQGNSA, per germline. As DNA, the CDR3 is TGTACCAGCGAGACGGGGGGCTTAGGCGGCTACACCTTC. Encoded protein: CTSETGGLGGYTF.

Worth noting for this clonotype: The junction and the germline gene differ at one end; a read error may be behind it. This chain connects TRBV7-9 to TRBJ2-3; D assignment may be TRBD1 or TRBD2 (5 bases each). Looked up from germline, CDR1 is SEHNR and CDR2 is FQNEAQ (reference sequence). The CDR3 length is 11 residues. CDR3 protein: CASSSTGGSSF. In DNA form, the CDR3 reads TGTGCCAGCAGCTCTACAGGCGGGTCGTCTTTT. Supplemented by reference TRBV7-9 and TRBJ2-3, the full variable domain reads DTGVSQNPRHKITKRGQNVTFRCDPISEHNRLYWYRQTLGQGPEFLTYFQNEAQLEKSRLLSDRFSAERPKGSFSTLEIQRTEQGDSAMYLCASSSTGGSSFGPGTRLTVL.

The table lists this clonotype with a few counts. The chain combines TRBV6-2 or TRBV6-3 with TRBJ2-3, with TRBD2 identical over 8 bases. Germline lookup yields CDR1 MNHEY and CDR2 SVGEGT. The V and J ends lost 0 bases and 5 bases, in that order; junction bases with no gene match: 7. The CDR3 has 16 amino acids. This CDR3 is CASSYSNGLAEDTQYF. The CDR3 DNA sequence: TGTGCCAGCAGTTACTCGAATGGACTAGCTGAAGATACGCAGTATTTT.

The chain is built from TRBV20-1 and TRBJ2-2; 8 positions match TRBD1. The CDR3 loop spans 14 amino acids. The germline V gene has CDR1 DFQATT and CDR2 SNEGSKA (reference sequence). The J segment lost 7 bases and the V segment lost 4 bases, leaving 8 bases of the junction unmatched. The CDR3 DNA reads TGCAGTGCTATTGACAGGGGAGTGAGCGGGGAGCTGTTTTTT. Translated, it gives CSAIDRGVSGELFF.

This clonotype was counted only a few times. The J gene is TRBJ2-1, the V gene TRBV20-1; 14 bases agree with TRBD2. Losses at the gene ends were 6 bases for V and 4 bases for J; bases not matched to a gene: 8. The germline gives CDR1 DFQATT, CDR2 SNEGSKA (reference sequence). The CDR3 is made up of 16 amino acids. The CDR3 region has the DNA TGCAGTGCCCCGCCGGGACTAGCGGGGGATTACAATGAGCAGTTCTTC. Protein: CSAPPGLAGDYNEQFF.

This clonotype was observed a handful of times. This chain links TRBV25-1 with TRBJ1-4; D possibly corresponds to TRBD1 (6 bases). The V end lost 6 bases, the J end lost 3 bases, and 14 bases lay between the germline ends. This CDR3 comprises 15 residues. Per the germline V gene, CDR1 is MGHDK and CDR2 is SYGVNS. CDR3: CASRGGGWANEKLFF. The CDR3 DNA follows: TGTGCCAGCAGGGGAGGGGGTTGGGCTAATGAAAAACTGTTTTTT.

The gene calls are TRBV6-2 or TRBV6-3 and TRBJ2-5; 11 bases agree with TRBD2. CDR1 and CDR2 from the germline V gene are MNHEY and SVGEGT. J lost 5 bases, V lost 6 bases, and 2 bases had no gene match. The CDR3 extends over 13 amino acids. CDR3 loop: CASRVAGGETQYF. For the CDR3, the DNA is TGTGCCAGCAGGGTAGCGGGAGGGGAGACCCAGTACTTC.

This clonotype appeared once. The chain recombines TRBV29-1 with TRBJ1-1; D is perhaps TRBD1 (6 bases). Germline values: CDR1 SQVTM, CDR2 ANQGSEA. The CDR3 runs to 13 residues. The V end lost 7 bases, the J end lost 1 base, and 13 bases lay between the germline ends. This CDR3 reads CSAMTGGNTEAFF. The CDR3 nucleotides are TGCAGCGCCATGACAGGAGGGAACACTGAAGCTTTCTTT.

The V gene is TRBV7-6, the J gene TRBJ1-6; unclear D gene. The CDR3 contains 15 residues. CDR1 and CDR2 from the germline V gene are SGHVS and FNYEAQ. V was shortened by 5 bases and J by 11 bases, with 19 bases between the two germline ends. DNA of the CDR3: TGTGCCAGCAGCCCCGGACCGCGACGCCGGGCACCCCTCCACTTT. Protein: CASSPGPRRRAPLHF.

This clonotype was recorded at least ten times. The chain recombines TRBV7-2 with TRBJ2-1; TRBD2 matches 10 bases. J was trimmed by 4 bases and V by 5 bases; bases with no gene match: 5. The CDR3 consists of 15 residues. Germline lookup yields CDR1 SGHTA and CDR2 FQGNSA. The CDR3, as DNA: TGTGCCAGCAGCCCCGTTAGCGGGGGGTACAATGAGCAGTTCTTC. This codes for CASSPVSGGYNEQFF.

For the CDR3, the DNA is TGTGCCAGCAGCCGACCGGACGGGGGGACAGAGTACGAGCAGTACTTC. It specifies CASSRPDGGTEYEQYF. The chain joins TRBV25-1 to TRBJ2-7; perhaps D is TRBD1 or TRBD2 (7 bases each). The germline CDR1 and CDR2 sequences are MGHDK and SYGVNS. Between the trimmed V and J ends, which lost 6 bases and 4 bases, there was a span of 22 bases. This CDR3 is built from 16 residues.